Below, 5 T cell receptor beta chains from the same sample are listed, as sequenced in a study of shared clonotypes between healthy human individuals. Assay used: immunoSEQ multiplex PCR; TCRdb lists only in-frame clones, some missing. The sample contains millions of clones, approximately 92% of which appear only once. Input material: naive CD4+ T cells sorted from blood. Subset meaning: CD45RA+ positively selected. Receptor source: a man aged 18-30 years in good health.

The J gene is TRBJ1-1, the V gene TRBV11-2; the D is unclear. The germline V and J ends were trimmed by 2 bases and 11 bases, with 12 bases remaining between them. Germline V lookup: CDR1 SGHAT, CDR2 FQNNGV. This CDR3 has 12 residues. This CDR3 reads CASSLMSDNAFF. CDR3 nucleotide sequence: TGTGCCAGCAGCTTAATGTCAGATAATGCTTTCTTT.

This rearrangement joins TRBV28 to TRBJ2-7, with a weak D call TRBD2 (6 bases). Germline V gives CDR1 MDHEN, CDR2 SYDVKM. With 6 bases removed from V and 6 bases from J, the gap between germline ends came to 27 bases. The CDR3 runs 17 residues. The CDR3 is CASRINSWGDRASEQYF. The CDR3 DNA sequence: TGTGCCAGCAGGATTAACTCCTGGGGGGACCGGGCCTCCGAGCAGTACTTC.

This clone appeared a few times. CDR3 DNA: TGTGCCTGGAGTAACGACGGGATCTATGGCTACACCTTC. Protein product: CAWSNDGIYGYTF. The chain employs TRBV30 and TRBJ1-2, with D uncertain. The germline V gene encodes CDR1 GTSNPN and CDR2 SVGIG (reference sequence). The germline V and J ends were trimmed by 2 bases and 4 bases, with 11 bases remaining between them. CDR3 length: 13 residues.

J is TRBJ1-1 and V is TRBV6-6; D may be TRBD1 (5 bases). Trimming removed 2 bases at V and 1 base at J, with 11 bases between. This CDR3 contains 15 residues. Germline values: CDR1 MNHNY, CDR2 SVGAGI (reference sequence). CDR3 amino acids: CASSYPERGNTEAFF. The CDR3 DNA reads TGTGCCAGCAGTTACCCCGAAAGGGGGAACACTGAAGCTTTCTTT.

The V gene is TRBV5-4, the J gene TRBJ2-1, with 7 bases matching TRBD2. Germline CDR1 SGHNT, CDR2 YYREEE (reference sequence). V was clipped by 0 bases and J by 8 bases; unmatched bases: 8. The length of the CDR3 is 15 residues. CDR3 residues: CASSLVGLAVHEQFF. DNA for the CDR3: TGTGCCAGCAGCTTGGTAGGGCTAGCGGTTCATGAGCAGTTCTTC.